Listed below are T cell receptor beta chains from one sample, sequenced in a study of blood T cell repertoires in COVID-19. Some clones are missing from TCRdb's copy, which holds only in-frame ones; the method was immunoSEQ multiplex PCR. The table includes just under 65,000 clones, 80% to 85% detected once. Sequencing was performed on peripheral blood. Receptors originate from a human donor in a cohort sampled during active COVID-19. Each CDR3 is given with its conserved first and last residue. D genes are given only for firm matches. Size is stated for part of the rows, as once, few or many counts, or as a class when the clone is expanded.

j_gene | abundance | v_gene | d_gene | CDR3aa | CDR3nt
TRBJ1-2 | once | TRBV2 | TRBD1 | CASSFLGQGNYGYTF | TGTGCCAGCAGTTTCCTCGGACAGGGGAACTATGGCTACACCTTC
TRBJ2-1 | - | TRBV29-1 | TRBD1 | CSATDRGRNEQFF | TGCAGCGCCACCGACAGGGGTAGAAATGAGCAGTTCTTC
TRBJ2-3 | - | TRBV21-1 | - | CASSNRHRHTDTQYF | TGTGCCAGCAGCAACAGGCACCGTCACACAGATACGCAGTATTTT
TRBJ1-1 | - | TRBV18 | - | CASSLGQDTEAFF | TGTGCCAGCTCACTGGGGCAGGACACTGAAGCTTTCTTT
TRBJ1-1 | - | TRBV18 | TRBD1 | CASSEGQQVEAFF | TGTGCCAGCTCGGAGGGACAGCAGGTGGAAGCTTTCTTT
TRBJ2-3 | - | TRBV5-1 | TRBD2 | CASRLVGGEHSTDTQYF | TGCGCCAGCAGACTAGTCGGGGGGGAACATAGCACAGATACGCAGTATTTT
TRBJ2-7 | - | TRBV15 | - | CATSRDFTYEQYF | TGTGCCACCAGCAGAGATTTCACCTACGAGCAGTACTTC
TRBJ1-1 | - | TRBV4-1 | TRBD1 | CASSHDRVGTEAFF | TGCGCCAGCAGCCACGACAGGGTTGGGACTGAAGCTTTCTTT
TRBJ2-7 | - | TRBV7-2 | - | CASSQTRGSSYEQYF | TGTGCCAGCAGTCAAACGAGGGGGAGCTCCTACGAGCAGTACTTC
TRBJ2-7 | - | TRBV5-1 | - | CASPEGREQYF | TGCGCCAGCCCGGAGGGGCGGGAGCAGTACTTC
TRBJ1-6 | - | TRBV11-3 | - | CASSLDSSYNSPLHF | TGTGCCAGCAGCTTAGACAGCTCCTATAATTCACCCCTCCACTTT
TRBJ2-3 | - | TRBV12-5 | - | CASGPPGADTQYF | TGTGCTAGTGGCCCTCCAGGGGCAGATACGCAGTATTTT
TRBJ2-1 | - | TRBV12-3/TRBV12-4 | - | CAITKQGVDEQFF | TGTGCCATTACAAAACAGGGAGTCGATGAGCAGTTCTTC
TRBJ2-5 | - | TRBV12-3/TRBV12-4 | - | CASSLGRATQYF | TGTGCCAGCAGTTTAGGCAGGGCGACCCAGTACTTC
TRBJ2-2 | - | TRBV11-2 | TRBD1 | CASSASTGYGTGELFF | TGTGCCAGCAGCGCCTCGACAGGGTACGGAACCGGGGAGCTGTTTTTT
TRBJ2-2 | - | TRBV21-1 | - | CASSKTRGQRGLDTGELFF | TGTGCCAGCAGCAAAACCCGTGGGCAAAGGGGGCTAGACACCGGGGAGCTGTTTTTT
TRBJ2-1 | - | TRBV13 | - | CASSLGFNRDLYNEQFF | TGTGCCAGCAGCTTAGGCTTTAACAGGGACCTCTACAATGAGCAGTTCTTC
TRBJ2-5 | - | TRBV4-3 | TRBD1 | CASSQERGLGTQYF | TGCGCCAGCAGCCAAGAAAGGGGGCTCGGGACCCAGTACTTC
TRBJ1-2 | - | TRBV9 | TRBD1 | CASSTTPGQGKKGYTF | TGTGCCAGCAGCACCACCCCGGGACAGGGAAAGAAGGGCTACACCTTC
TRBJ2-3 | - | TRBV7-2 | TRBD2 | CASSLALAGGPDTQYF | TGTGCCAGCAGCTTAGCACTAGCGGGGGGGCCTGATACGCAGTATTTT
TRBJ2-1 | - | TRBV7-3 | TRBD2 | CASSQPKRGAHNEQFF | TGTGCCAGCAGCCAACCAAAGCGGGGGGCTCACAATGAGCAGTTCTTC
TRBJ2-3 | - | TRBV5-1 | TRBD2 | CASSLGPSVGGGQDTQYF | TGCGCCAGCAGCTTGGGGCCATCGGTGGGCGGGGGGCAAGATACGCAGTATTTT
TRBJ2-5 | - | TRBV5-4 | TRBD1 | CASSSTGTGGLETQYF | TGTGCCAGCAGCTCCACCGGGACAGGGGGTTTAGAGACCCAGTACTTC
TRBJ2-7 | - | TRBV5-1 | TRBD1 | CASSSGTGFLEQYF | TGCGCCAGCAGCTCCGGGACAGGCTTCCTCGAGCAGTACTTC
TRBJ2-7 | - | TRBV6-5 | - | CASSYFNGGRGYEQYF | TGTGCCAGCAGTTACTTCAACGGGGGTCGGGGCTACGAGCAGTACTTC
TRBJ2-7 | once | TRBV7-2 | TRBD1 | CASSLDPPLRTGSPYEQYF | TGTGCCAGCAGCTTAGACCCGCCCCTCAGGACAGGGAGTCCCTACGAGCAGTACTTC
TRBJ2-1 | - | TRBV5-1 | TRBD2 | CASTFQAGLNEQFF | TGCGCCAGCACCTTCCAAGCGGGACTCAATGAGCAGTTCTTC
TRBJ1-6 | - | TRBV15 | TRBD1 | CATSAQTGGNSPLHF | TGTGCCACCAGCGCCCAGACAGGGGGCAATTCACCCCTCCACTTT
TRBJ1-6 | - | TRBV4-1 | TRBD1 | CASRSGTEDSPLHF | TGCGCCAGCAGGTCCGGGACAGAGGATTCACCCCTCCACTTT
TRBJ2-1 | - | TRBV7-3 | TRBD1 | CASSSPGGASNEQFF | TGTGCCAGCAGCTCTCCAGGGGGCGCGAGTAATGAGCAGTTCTTC
TRBJ2-2 | - | TRBV9 | TRBD2 | CASSVGGGTGELFF | TGTGCCAGCAGCGTAGGGGGGGGCACCGGGGAGCTGTTTTTT
TRBJ2-1 | - | TRBV10-1 | TRBD1 | CASSGTGGPYNEQFF | TGCGCCAGCAGTGGGACAGGGGGACCCTACAATGAGCAGTTCTTC
TRBJ2-5 | - | TRBV5-1 | TRBD1 | CASSFGQGEETQYF | TGCGCCAGCAGCTTCGGCCAGGGGGAAGAGACCCAGTACTTC
TRBJ1-1 | - | TRBV5-6 | - | CASRRTEGTEAFF | TGTGCCAGCAGGAGGACAGAGGGGACTGAAGCTTTCTTT
TRBJ1-3 | - | TRBV6-5 | - | CASSSSGTGNTIYF | TGTGCCAGCAGCTCTTCAGGGACTGGAAACACCATATATTTT
TRBJ1-1 | few | TRBV7-2 | - | CASSLAGVRDTEAFF | TGTGCCAGCAGCTTAGCAGGGGTTAGGGACACTGAAGCTTTCTTT
TRBJ2-5 | - | TRBV12-3/TRBV12-4 | - | CASRGDTQETQYF | TGTGCCTCCCGTGGTGACACCCAAGAGACCCAGTACTTC
TRBJ2-7 | - | TRBV27 | TRBD2 | CASRQGGLAASYEQYF | TGTGCCAGCAGACAAGGGGGACTAGCGGCCTCCTACGAGCAGTACTTC
TRBJ2-1 | - | TRBV7-3 | TRBD2 | CASSPSGGGFYNEQFF | TGTGCCAGCAGCCCCTCGGGCGGGGGGTTCTACAATGAGCAGTTCTTC
TRBJ2-7 | - | TRBV5-4 | - | CASSLELDYEQYF | TGTGCCAGCAGCCTGGAACTAGATTACGAGCAGTACTTC
TRBJ1-5 | - | TRBV7-6 | - | CASSLAPLGPAQAQHF | TGTGCCAGCAGCTTAGCGCCCCTTGGGCCAGCACAGGCCCAGCATTTT
TRBJ1-2 | - | TRBV2 | - | CASTKGEKNYGYTF | TGTGCCAGCACCAAAGGAGAAAAAAACTATGGCTACACCTTC
TRBJ2-2 | - | TRBV7-9 | TRBD2 | CASSWTSGGPTGELFF | TGTGCCAGCAGCTGGACTAGCGGGGGGCCCACCGGGGAGCTGTTTTTT
TRBJ1-2 | few | TRBV2 | - | CASSEGKRGQRYGYTF | TGTGCCAGCAGTGAAGGAAAAAGGGGCCAAAGATATGGCTACACCTTC
TRBJ2-7 | - | TRBV6-2/TRBV6-3 | - | CASSYTPLGPSASYEQYF | TGTGCCAGCAGTTACACACCGTTAGGGCCTAGCGCTTCCTACGAGCAGTACTTC
TRBJ2-1 | - | TRBV6-6 | TRBD1 | CASTFVGTVAYNEQFF | TGTGCCAGCACCTTCGTGGGGACAGTCGCTTACAATGAGCAGTTCTTC
TRBJ1-6 | - | TRBV7-9 | - | CASSLAGRGDSPLHF | TGTGCCAGCAGCTTAGCGGGCAGGGGAGACTCACCCCTCCACTTT
TRBJ1-2 | once | TRBV10-3 | - | CAISDLTGTHGGYTF | TGTGCCATCAGTGACTTGACAGGCACGCACGGTGGCTACACCTTC
TRBJ1-1 | once | TRBV19 | TRBD1 | CASSIQGANTEAFF | TGTGCCAGTAGTATCCAGGGGGCGAACACTGAAGCTTTCTTT
TRBJ2-1 | - | TRBV10-2 | TRBD2 | CASTGGPSYNEQFF | TGCGCCAGCACGGGGGGGCCGTCCTACAATGAGCAGTTCTTC
TRBJ1-3 | - | TRBV10-3 | TRBD1 | CAISGTGARGNTIYF | TGTGCCATCAGTGGTACAGGGGCAAGGGGAAACACCATATATTTT